Shown below are 30 T cell receptor beta chains from a single sample sequenced in a study of shared clonotypes between healthy human individuals. Libraries were prepared by immunoSEQ multiplex PCR; TCRdb keeps only in-frame clonotypes and omits some of them. Of approximately 2,000,000 clones in the sample, 85% to 95% are singletons; the top ten hold 0.37%. Source material: naive CD4+ T cells from PBMCs. Subset indicated: CD45RA+ positively selected. These receptors were obtained from a man younger than 35 in good health. Some clones in this sample may be carry-over from other donors' samples.

The chain is built from TRBV5-6 and TRBJ2-5; maybe TRBD2 (6 bases). V was cut by 6 bases and J by 5 bases, with 26 bases left in between. Germline assignment: CDR1 SGHDT and CDR2 YYEEEE. The CDR3 length is 17 residues. The CDR3 bases are TGTGCCAGCACCGGGGCGGAGGGCCGTTTAAAGTCCGAGACCCAGTACTTC. Its protein product is CASTGAEGRLKSETQYF.

The CDR3 coding sequence is TGCGCCAGCAGCACAGGATCTACTAAATGGGGGGAGCTGTTTTTT. Translated: CASSTGSTKWGELFF. This chain links TRBV5-1 with TRBJ2-2; tentatively, D is TRBD1 (5 bases). In germline, CDR1 is SGHRS, CDR2 YFSETQ. The ends were cut back, 4 bases at V and 8 bases at J, with 18 bases in the middle. This CDR3 is 15 amino acids long.

The rearrangement links TRBV20-1 to TRBJ1-2; D remains unclear. The CDR3 runs 11 residues. Per the germline V gene, CDR1 is DFQATT and CDR2 is SNEGSKA (reference sequence). The V end was cut by 3 bases, the J end by 2 bases, with 4 bases between. The CDR3 loop is CSASINYGYTF. The CDR3 nucleotides are TGCAGTGCTAGTATAAACTATGGCTACACCTTC.

The gene calls are TRBV28 and TRBJ2-5; D call uncertain. The J call is doubtful: the DNA matches TRBJ2-7 better. The CDR3 length is 13 residues. CDR1 MDHEN and CDR2 SYDVKM come from the germline V gene. Here the CDR3 DNA reads TGTGCCAGCAGTTTATTCGGGCAGGACGAGCAGTACTTC. Translation gives CASSLFGQDEQYF.

In this sample, this clone turned up once. V gene TRBV11-2 combines with J gene TRBJ2-2; possible D gene TRBD2, 6 bases. Between the trimmed V and J ends, which lost 4 bases and 7 bases, there was a span of 16 bases. This CDR3 has 15 amino acids. Germline V CDR1 and CDR2: SGHAT, FQNNGV. CDR3 loop: CASSSNPGAGGELFF. DNA for the CDR3: TGTGCCAGCAGCTCTAACCCGGGAGCTGGCGGGGAGCTGTTTTTT.

As to this clone: The sample contains more than one DNA sequence encoding this CDR3. This CDR3 reads CASSPARGTDTQYF. Written as DNA, the CDR3 is TGTGCCAGCTCACCGGCGCGGGGCACAGATACGCAGTATTTT. The genes are TRBV18 and TRBJ2-3; D possibly corresponds to TRBD2 (5 bases). Trimming left V 3 bases short and J 1 base short, with 8 bases between. This CDR3 contains 14 residues. Looked up from germline, CDR1 is KGHSH and CDR2 is LQKENI.

The chain recombines TRBV5-4 with TRBJ2-1, with D possibly being TRBD2 (6 bases). Germline V gene data show CDR1 as SGHNT and CDR2 as YYREEE (reference sequence). Trimming stripped 4 bases from V and 7 bases from J, with 15 bases between. The CDR3 has 14 amino acids. In nucleotides, the CDR3 is TGTGCCAGCAGCGCTTCGGGACTTTCGAATGAGCAGTTCTTC. Amino acid sequence: CASSASGLSNEQFF.

The chain combines TRBV6-5 with TRBJ2-1, with 9 bases aligning to TRBD1. V was pared by 4 bases and J by 6 bases, with 10 bases of the junction left unmatched. CDR3 length: 16 amino acids. Looked up from germline, CDR1 is MNHEY and CDR2 is SVGAGI. The CDR3: CASSSDRGGWGNEQFF. DNA for the CDR3: TGTGCCAGCAGTTCCGACAGGGGGGGTTGGGGCAATGAGCAGTTCTTC.

This clone was picked up one time. This chain uses TRBV28 with TRBJ2-7; D not certain. The CDR3 covers 12 residues. V was pared by 7 bases and J by 5 bases, with 12 bases between. The germline gives CDR1 MDHEN, CDR2 SYDVKM. The CDR3 protein is CASTNPLHEQYF. The CDR3 DNA reads TGTGCCAGCACCAATCCCCTCCACGAGCAGTACTTC.

V and J are TRBV5-1 and TRBJ2-7, with 13 nucleotides matching TRBD2. With 3 bases clipped from V and 0 bases from J, the junction kept 6 bases outside the gene matches. Germline CDR1 reads SGHRS; CDR2 reads YFSETQ. This CDR3 region has 17 residues. This CDR3 is CASSSGTSGIYSYEQYF. In DNA, the CDR3 is TGCGCCAGCAGCTCCGGGACTAGCGGGATTTACTCCTACGAGCAGTACTTC.

This clone was observed a few times. The gene calls are TRBV19 and TRBJ1-5; D is ambiguous. V was clipped by 3 bases and J by 0 bases, with 9 bases between them. CDR3 length equals 15 residues. Germline lookup yields CDR1 LNHDA and CDR2 SQIVND (reference sequence). CDR3 DNA: TGTGCCAGTAGTATGGGAGGCAATAGCAATCAGCCCCAGCATTTT. It specifies CASSMGGNSNQPQHF. The full variable domain, its missing parts supplied by reference TRBV19 and TRBJ1-5, is DGGITQSPKYLFRKEGQNVTLSCEQNLNHDAMYWYRQDPGQGLRLIYYSQIVNDFQKGDIAEGYSVSREKKESFPLTVTSAQKNPTAFYLCASSMGGNSNQPQHFGDGTRLSIL.

The chain carries TRBV5-4 and TRBJ2-1; 7 positions agree with TRBD2. Unmatched junction bases numbered 7, after V lost 0 bases and J lost 7 bases. The CDR3 covers 15 residues. Germline CDR1 SGHNT, CDR2 YYREEE (reference sequence). The CDR3 sequence: CASSLVLAEPNEQFF. The DNA of the CDR3 is TGTGCCAGCAGCTTGGTGCTAGCGGAGCCAAATGAGCAGTTCTTC. Supplemented by reference TRBV5-4 and TRBJ2-1, the full variable domain reads ETGVTQSPTHLIKTRGQQVTLRCSSQSGHNTVSWYQQALGQGPQFIFQYYREEENGRGNFPPRFSGLQFPNYSSELNVNALELDDSALYLCASSLVLAEPNEQFFGPGTRLTVL.

This chain joins TRBV15 and TRBJ2-3; no firm D call. CDR1 and CDR2 from the germline V gene are LNHNV and YYDKDF (reference sequence). CDR3 length equals 14 residues. V dropped 1 base and J dropped 12 bases, with 17 bases sitting between them. CDR3 in DNA: TGTGCCACCAGCAGAGCTGATCCAGGTCAGGATCAGTATTTT. Translation gives CATSRADPGQDQYF.

Only one count was recorded for this clone. The V gene is TRBV18, the J gene TRBJ2-3; D not certain. Germline V gives CDR1 KGHSH, CDR2 LQKENI. The V gene lost 0 bases and the J gene lost 4 bases, with 8 bases spanning the gap. The CDR3 is 14 amino acids. The CDR3 DNA follows: TGTGCCAGCTCACCACCGTTCGCGGCAGATACGCAGTATTTT. Its translation is CASSPPFAADTQYF. The full variable domain, in which reference TRBV18 and TRBJ2-3 provide the parts outside the CDR3, is NAGVMQNPRHLVRRRGQEARLRCSPMKGHSHVYWYRQLPEEGLKFMVYLQKENIIDESGMPKERFSAEFPKEGPSILRIQQVVRGDSAAYFCASSPPFAADTQYFGPGTRLTVL.

The chain is built from TRBV7-8 and TRBJ2-2; D remains ambiguous. Trimming took off 6 bases at V and 1 base at J, with 12 bases between the two ends. CDR1 is SGHVS, CDR2 FQNEAQ, per germline. The CDR3 covers 15 residues. CDR3 bases: TGTGCCAGCAGTTATACTCCGGGGAACACCGGGGAGCTGTTTTTT. Translation gives CASSYTPGNTGELFF. The full variable domain, rest sourced from reference TRBV7-8 and TRBJ2-2, is GAGVSQSPRYKVAKRGQDVALRCDPISGHVSLFWYQQALGQGPEFLTYFQNEAQLDKSGLPSDRFFAERPEGSVSTLKIQRTQQEDSAVYLCASSYTPGNTGELFFGEGSRLTVL.

V is TRBV5-1 and J is TRBJ2-3; TRBD2 might be the D (6 bases). CDR3 length: 16 residues. Germline CDR1 SGHRS, CDR2 YFSETQ. V was shortened by 0 bases and J by 1 base, with 12 bases between the two germline ends. The CDR3 coding sequence is TGCGCCAGCAGCTTGGGAGGAGGCGGGGGCACAGATACGCAGTATTTT. Its protein product is CASSLGGGGGTDTQYF.

This clone has a handful of counts. J is TRBJ1-5 and V is TRBV30, with TRBD1 matching over 8 bases. V gave up 1 base and J gave up 6 bases; unmatched junction bases: 2. Germline-derived CDR1 and CDR2 are GTSNPN and SVGIG (reference sequence). This CDR3 is 13 amino acids long. The CDR3 loop is CAWSAQGAQPQHF. The CDR3 DNA follows: TGTGCCTGGAGTGCCCAGGGGGCTCAGCCCCAGCATTTT.

A word on this clone: This same CDR3 is encoded by further DNA sequences in the sample. CDR3 loop: CASSLDNYGYTF. The CDR3, as DNA: TGCGCCAGCAGCCTCGACAACTATGGCTACACCTTC. The chain uses TRBV5-1 and TRBJ1-2; D ambiguous. Germline CDR1 reads SGHRS; CDR2 reads YFSETQ. The CDR3 spans 12 residues. The germline V and J ends were trimmed by 4 bases and 2 bases, with 6 bases remaining between them.

A few counts support this clone. The chain links TRBV4-2 to TRBJ1-1; D is unclear. The CDR3 has 14 residues. V was clipped by 6 bases and J by 10 bases, with 21 bases between them. Germline V CDR1 and CDR2: LGHNA, YNFKEQ. CDR3 amino acids: CASRMTFRDLGAFF. Written as DNA, the CDR3 is TGTGCCAGCAGGATGACCTTTCGGGATCTGGGAGCTTTCTTT.

J is TRBJ2-7 and V is TRBV6-1, with D hard to call. The CDR3 consists of 12 residues. The V and J ends lost 7 bases and 2 bases respectively, with 9 bases between them. Looked up from germline, CDR1 is MNHNS and CDR2 is SASEGT. The CDR3 coding sequence is TGTGCCAGCACGCGATGGCCCTACGAGCAGTACTTC. This encodes CASTRWPYEQYF.

V usage is TRBV2 and J usage is TRBJ2-5; 9 bases agree with TRBD1. Per germline, CDR1 SNHLY and CDR2 FYNNEI. The CDR3 has 14 residues. V dropped 8 bases and J dropped 3; count of bases not matched to a gene: 7. This CDR3 reads CASQRDRVEETQYF. The CDR3 bases are TGTGCCAGCCAGAGGGACAGGGTAGAAGAGACCCAGTACTTC.

The V call is TRBV5-6, the J call TRBJ2-2, with D possibly matching TRBD2 (6 bases). This CDR3 is built from 14 residues. V was pared by 0 bases and J by 9 bases, with 12 bases between. Germline V gene data show CDR1 as SGHDT and CDR2 as YYEEEE. The CDR3 DNA reads as TGTGCCAGCAGCTTGGTTCCGGGGGACCGGGAGCTGTTTTTT. Translated: CASSLVPGDRELFF.

The CDR3 DNA sequence: TGTGCCAGCAGCTTAGTAGGGACTAGAACCTACACCGGGGAGCTGTTTTTT. Its protein is CASSLVGTRTYTGELFF. The genes are TRBV7-2 and TRBJ2-2, with 8 bases aligning to TRBD2. The CDR3 covers 17 residues. V gave up 1 base and J gave up 3 bases; unmatched junction bases: 7. The germline CDR1 and CDR2 sequences are SGHTA and FQGNSA.

This sequence joins TRBV5-4 and TRBJ2-1; 8 bases match TRBD1. The germline V gene has CDR1 SGHNT and CDR2 YYREEE (reference sequence). This CDR3 is built from 15 residues. Unmatched junction bases numbered 2, after V lost 0 bases and J lost 3 bases. CDR3: CASSLGGQVYNEQFF. As DNA, the CDR3 is TGTGCCAGCAGCTTGGGGGGACAGGTCTACAATGAGCAGTTCTTC. The full variable domain, its missing parts supplied by reference TRBV5-4 and TRBJ2-1, is ETGVTQSPTHLIKTRGQQVTLRCSSQSGHNTVSWYQQALGQGPQFIFQYYREEENGRGNFPPRFSGLQFPNYSSELNVNALELDDSALYLCASSLGGQVYNEQFFGPGTRLTVL.

The chain combines TRBV9 with TRBJ1-2; D might be TRBD1 (5 bases). The CDR3 sequence is 14 residues long. Deletions cut 3 bases from V and 3 bases from J, with 12 bases between. Germline loops: CDR1 SGDLS, CDR2 YYNGEE. In nucleotides, the CDR3 is TGTGCCAGCAGCGCAATCGGGGGGGACTATGGCTACACCTTC. As protein: CASSAIGGDYGYTF.

Turning to this clone: Within the sample, other DNA sequences also encode this same CDR3. The J gene is TRBJ1-5, the V gene TRBV2; D is undetermined. The CDR3 spans 13 residues. The germline V gene encodes CDR1 SNHLY and CDR2 FYNNEI. The V end lost 7 bases, the J end lost 0 bases, and 7 bases lay between the germline ends. CDR3 residues: CASKGDSNQPQHF. In DNA form, the CDR3 reads TGTGCCAGCAAGGGAGATAGCAATCAGCCCCAGCATTTT. Full variable domain (missing parts from reference TRBV2 and TRBJ1-5): EPEVTQTPSHQVTQMGQEVILRCVPISNHLYFYWYRQILGQKVEFLVSFYNNEISEKSEIFDDQFSVERPDGSNFTLKIRSTKLEDSAMYFCASKGDSNQPQHFGDGTRLSIL.

CDR3 residues: CASSIPFSGRAGLYTGELFF. The CDR3 DNA reads as TGTGCCAGTAGTATTCCTTTCAGCGGGAGGGCCGGTTTGTATACCGGGGAGCTGTTTTTT. The rearrangement links TRBV19 to TRBJ2-2, with 10 nucleotides matching TRBD2. This CDR3 has 20 amino acids. V was pared by 3 bases and J by 5 bases, with 18 bases of the junction left unmatched. Germline assignment: CDR1 LNHDA and CDR2 SQIVND (reference sequence).

The V call is TRBV9, the J call TRBJ1-4, with no clear D. This CDR3 spans 15 amino acids. Trimming cost V 4 bases and J 4 bases, with 14 bases left between them. Germline lookup yields CDR1 SGDLS and CDR2 YYNGEE. In nucleotides, the CDR3 is TGTGCCAGCAGCCCAAAACCTCAGAATAATGAAAAACTGTTTTTT. Translating gives CASSPKPQNNEKLFF.

The chain carries TRBV18 and TRBJ1-1; 8 nucleotides align to TRBD1. Germline V gene data show CDR1 as KGHSH and CDR2 as LQKENI. There are 14 residues in the CDR3. Trimming at V came to 4 bases and at J to 4 bases, leaving 5 bases not matched to a gene. As DNA, the CDR3 is TGTGCCAGCTCACGTCCAGGGGGCTTCACTGAAGCTTTCTTT. It codes for CASSRPGGFTEAFF.

The V call is TRBV10-3, the J call TRBJ1-1; D may be TRBD1 (6 bases). V lost 6 bases and J lost 5, with 13 bases in between. The CDR3 runs to 13 residues. Germline V gene sequence: CDR1 ENHRY, CDR2 SYGVKD. This CDR3 reads CAIRGQQRTEAFF. Here the CDR3 DNA reads TGTGCCATCAGAGGACAGCAAAGGACTGAAGCTTTCTTT.